The clone carrying this T cell receptor beta chain has ten or more counts. The antigen remains unidentified. This sample was taken from a study of spatial heterogeneity in lung cancer. Each CDR3 protein is one row after TCRdb ran MiXCR on the 5' RACE reads. The sample records several thousand distinct CDR3 sequences, 7% being singletons. Described time point: sample taken at primary tumor resection. The input material, whole RNA from tumor, nontumor lung or frozen PBMC, was sequenced unsorted. Study results and caveats: Counts of expanded intratumoral alpha and beta TCRs tracked tumor mutation counts.

The germline V gene encodes CDR1 ENHRY and CDR2 SYGVKD. The CDR3 runs to 15 residues. The V segment lost 3 bases and the J segment 8 bases; nucleotides outside the gene matches: 6. The chain has TRBV10-3 and TRBJ2-4, with 11 bases fitting TRBD1. This clonotype originated in a male donor with early-stage non-small cell lung cancer. The sample in question was lung tumor tissue, obtained at surgery. The CDR3 is CAISDSGQGADIQYF. The CDR3 coding sequence is TGTGCCATCAGTGATTCTGGACAGGGGGCCGACATTCAGTACTTC.